This T cell receptor beta chain was retrieved from a study of shared clonotypes between healthy human individuals. Study-level findings and limits: As a rule, naive subsets had a larger estimated richness than memory subsets. For naive CD4 cells, 4% to 6% of clonotypes were shared across four donors. Rarefaction exposed incomplete sorted-subset sequencing despite large depth.

CDR3 length: 16 residues. Deletions cut 4 bases from V and 0 bases from J, with 16 bases between. Germline values: CDR1 LGHNA, CDR2 YSLEER. Repertoires were generated with immunoSEQ multiplex PCR, while TCRdb's copy carries only in-frame clones and drops some. There are approximately 710,000 clones in the sample; less than 95% occur only once, and around a third lies in the top ten. Together with CD45RO+ cells, CCR7-negative CD45RA+ TemRA cells were included in CD8 memory. Turning to this clone: Its specificity is not known.

The TCR sequence derives from a young man in good health. Some clones in this sample may be carry-over from other donors' samples. V gene TRBV4-3 combines with J gene TRBJ2-7; D possibly corresponds to TRBD2 (5 bases). Input material: memory CD8+ T cells from PBMCs. Stated subset: CD45RO+ cells pooled with CCR7-negative TemRA cells. CDR3 in DNA: TGCGCCAGCAGCCCGGTCGGAGGAGCAAGCTCCTACGAGCAGTACTTC. It is translated as CASSPVGGASSYEQYF.